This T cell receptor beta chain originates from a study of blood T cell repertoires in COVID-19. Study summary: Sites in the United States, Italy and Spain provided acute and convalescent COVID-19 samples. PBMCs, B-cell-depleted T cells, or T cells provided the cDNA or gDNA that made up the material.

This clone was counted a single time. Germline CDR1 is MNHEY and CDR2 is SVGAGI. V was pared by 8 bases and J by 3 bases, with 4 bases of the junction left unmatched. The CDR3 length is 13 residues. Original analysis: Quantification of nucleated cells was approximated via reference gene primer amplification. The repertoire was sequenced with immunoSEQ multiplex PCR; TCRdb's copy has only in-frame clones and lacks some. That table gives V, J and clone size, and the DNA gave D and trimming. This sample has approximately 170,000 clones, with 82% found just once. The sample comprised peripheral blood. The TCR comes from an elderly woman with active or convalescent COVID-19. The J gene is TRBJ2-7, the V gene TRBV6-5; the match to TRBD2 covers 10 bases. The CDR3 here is CASGPSGGYEQYF. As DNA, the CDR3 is TGTGCCAGCGGTCCTAGCGGGGGCTACGAGCAGTACTTC.